This T cell receptor (beta chain) was observed in a study of OX40 agonist ivuxolimab in advanced cancers. For context, the study as a whole: The costimulatory receptor OX40 (CD134) was targeted by ivuxolimab, a fully human IgG2 agonistic monoclonal antibody. Intravenous ivuxolimab was administered to patients every 2 weeks at six dose levels: 0.01, 0.1, 0.3, 1.5, 3 and 10 mg/kg. Among the approximately 54 dose-escalation patients, roughly 20 had hepatocellular carcinoma, 15 or so melanoma, 9 renal cell carcinoma and 9 head and neck cancer. A male proportion of roughly 80% and a mean age of approximately 60 years, ranging from 23 to 79, were recorded for the dose-escalation cohort. Patients were allowed to have had prior anti-PD-1, anti-PD-L1 or anti-CTLA-4 therapy, and approximately 43% of the dose-escalation patients had previously received checkpoint inhibitors. Partial responses occurred in three dose-escalation patients: two with cutaneous melanoma and one with hepatocellular carcinoma. The purpose of peripheral TCRbeta sequencing was to test whether ivuxolimab changed TCR sequence diversity and led to clonal T-cell expansion. The paper reports the monotherapy dose-escalation portion (N of about 50 patients) of the phase I ivuxolimab trial.

CDR3 length: 15 amino acids, cysteine to phenylalanine. Only CDR3 DNA remains: 45 bases, in frame from the first base. The germline V gene provides CDR1 MNHNS and CDR2 SASEGT. Trimming removed 1 base from V and 0 bases from J, leaving 7 bases between the germline ends. The trial excluded patients who had a history of autoimmune disease or who were on systemic immunosuppression. Peripheral blood for TCR sequencing was collected from all dose cohorts at baseline, on cycle 4 day 1, and on cycle 7 day 1. Samples were obtained from an open-label, multicenter, first-in-human phase I dose-escalation trial of ivuxolimab. Adults with locally advanced or metastatic melanoma, renal cell, hepatocellular, or head and neck squamous cell carcinoma were enrolled in the trial. Before TCR sequencing, CD4+ and CD8+ T cells were separately sorted from peripheral blood. In this sample, this clone turned up once. It has no known antigen specificity. No base qualities exist here, and no much larger clone lies one base off it.

Overall results and qualifications from the work: In partial responders in the 0.1-3.0 mg/kg groups, normalized peripheral clonal expansion was found to be among the lowest, especially among CD8+ T cells. At doses of 0.1 to 3.0 mg/kg, clonal expansion of both CD4+ and CD8+ T cells in blood was seen between baseline and week 6. After ivuxolimab, CD8+ T cells had more expanded clones than CD4+ T cells on average. Low levels of normalized T-cell clonal expansion were also seen in some nonresponding patients. Antigen specificity was not determined for the clonally expanded peripheral T cells.

Genomic DNA was extracted from sorted cells for sequencing of the TCRbeta CDR3 region. The immunoSEQ Assay was used to sequence the TCRbeta CDR3 regions. As stored in TCRdb, this immuneACCESS dataset retains in-frame rearrangements with V and J assigned. A fraction of the clones does not appear; measured against another copy, unresolved V genes explain less than half of the discrepancy, and the remainder lacks a known reason. In all, the sample holds 50,000 to 65,000 clones, and approximately 82% of those were seen once. The top ten clonotypes cover 5% of the sample. Sequences were derived from CD4+ or CD8+ T cells sorted from blood, sampled in a trial of the OX40 agonist ivuxolimab. The clonotype was recovered from an adult with an advanced solid tumor such as melanoma, head and neck, liver or kidney cancer. The V gene is TRBV6-1 and the J gene is TRBJ1-5, with the D gene not clear enough to name. The nucleotide sequence reads as follows: TGTGCCAGCAGTGAAGTCTGGGATAGCAATCAGCCCCAGCATTTT. Its translation is CASSEVWDSNQPQHF.